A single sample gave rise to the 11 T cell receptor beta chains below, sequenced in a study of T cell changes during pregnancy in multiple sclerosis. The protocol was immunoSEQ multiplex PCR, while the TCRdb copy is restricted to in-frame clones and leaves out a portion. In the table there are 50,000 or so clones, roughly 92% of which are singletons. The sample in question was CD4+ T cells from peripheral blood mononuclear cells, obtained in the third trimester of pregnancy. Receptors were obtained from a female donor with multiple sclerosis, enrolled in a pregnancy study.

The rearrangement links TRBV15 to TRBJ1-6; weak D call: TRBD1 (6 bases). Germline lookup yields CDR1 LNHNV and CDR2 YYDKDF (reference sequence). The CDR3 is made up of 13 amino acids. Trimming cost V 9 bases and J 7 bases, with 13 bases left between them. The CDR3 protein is CATRPGHNSPLHF. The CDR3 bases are TGTGCCACACGACCGGGACACAATTCACCCCTCCACTTT.

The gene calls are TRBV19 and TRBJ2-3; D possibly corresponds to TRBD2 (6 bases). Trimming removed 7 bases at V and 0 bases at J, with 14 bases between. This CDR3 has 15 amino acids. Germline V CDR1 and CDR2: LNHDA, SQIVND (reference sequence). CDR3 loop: CASTPDGLSTDTQYF. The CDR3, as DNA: TGTGCCAGTACGCCCGACGGACTAAGCACAGATACGCAGTATTTT.

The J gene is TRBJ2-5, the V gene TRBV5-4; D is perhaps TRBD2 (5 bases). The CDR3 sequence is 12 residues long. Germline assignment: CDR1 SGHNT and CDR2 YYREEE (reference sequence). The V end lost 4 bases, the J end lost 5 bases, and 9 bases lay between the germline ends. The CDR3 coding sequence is TGTGCCAGCAGCCCCCCGGGGGAGACCCAGTACTTC. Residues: CASSPPGETQYF.

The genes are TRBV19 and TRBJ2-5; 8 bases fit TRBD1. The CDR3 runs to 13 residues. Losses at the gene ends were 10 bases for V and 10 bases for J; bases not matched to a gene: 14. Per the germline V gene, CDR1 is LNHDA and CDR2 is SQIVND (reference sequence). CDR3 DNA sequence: TGTGCCACTTCGACGACAGGGGCTACCATCCAGTACTTC. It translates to CATSTTGATIQYF.

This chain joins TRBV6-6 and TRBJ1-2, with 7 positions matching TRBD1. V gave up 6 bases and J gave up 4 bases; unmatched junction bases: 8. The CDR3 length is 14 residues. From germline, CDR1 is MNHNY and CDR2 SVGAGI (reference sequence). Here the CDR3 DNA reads TGTGCCAGCAGCCCCGGGACAGTGATCTATGGCTACACCTTC. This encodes CASSPGTVIYGYTF.

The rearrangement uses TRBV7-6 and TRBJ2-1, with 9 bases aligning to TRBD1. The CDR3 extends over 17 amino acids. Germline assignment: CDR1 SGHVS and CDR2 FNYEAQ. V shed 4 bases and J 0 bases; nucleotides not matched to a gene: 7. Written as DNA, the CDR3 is TGTGCCAGCAGCTACGACAGGGGGGGAAGCTCCTACAATGAGCAGTTCTTC. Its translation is CASSYDRGGSSYNEQFF.

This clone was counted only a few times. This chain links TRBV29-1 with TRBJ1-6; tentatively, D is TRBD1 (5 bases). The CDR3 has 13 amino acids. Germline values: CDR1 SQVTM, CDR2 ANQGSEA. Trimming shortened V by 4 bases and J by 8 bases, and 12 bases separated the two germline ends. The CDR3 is CSVGQGLDSPLHF. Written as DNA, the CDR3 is TGCAGCGTTGGGCAGGGTCTTGATTCACCCCTCCACTTT. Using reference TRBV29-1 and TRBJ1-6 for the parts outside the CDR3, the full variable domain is SAVISQKPSRDICQRGTSLTIQCQVDSQVTMMFWYRQQPGQSLTLIATANQGSEATYESGFVIDKFPISRPNLTFSTLTVSNMSPEDSSIYLCSVGQGLDSPLHFGNGTRLTVT.

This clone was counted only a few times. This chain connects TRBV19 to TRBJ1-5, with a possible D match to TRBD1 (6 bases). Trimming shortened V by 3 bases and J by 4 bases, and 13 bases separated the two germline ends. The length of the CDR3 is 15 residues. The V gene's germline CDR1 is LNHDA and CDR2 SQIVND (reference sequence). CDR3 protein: CASSMGGPGNQPQHF. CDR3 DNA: TGTGCCAGTAGTATGGGGGGGCCAGGAAATCAGCCCCAGCATTTT.

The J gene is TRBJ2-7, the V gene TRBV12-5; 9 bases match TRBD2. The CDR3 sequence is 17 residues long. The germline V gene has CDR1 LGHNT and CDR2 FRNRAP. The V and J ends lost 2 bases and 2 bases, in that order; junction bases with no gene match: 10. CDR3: CASGLSNGAGGTYEQYF. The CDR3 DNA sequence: TGTGCTAGTGGTTTGTCCAACGGGGCGGGGGGGACCTACGAGCAGTACTTC.

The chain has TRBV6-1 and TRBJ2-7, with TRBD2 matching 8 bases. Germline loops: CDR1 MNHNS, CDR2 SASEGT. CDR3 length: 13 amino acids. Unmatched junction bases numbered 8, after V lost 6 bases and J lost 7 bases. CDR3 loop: CASSLAGLREQYF. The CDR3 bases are TGTGCCAGCAGCCTAGCGGGTTTAAGAGAGCAGTACTTC.

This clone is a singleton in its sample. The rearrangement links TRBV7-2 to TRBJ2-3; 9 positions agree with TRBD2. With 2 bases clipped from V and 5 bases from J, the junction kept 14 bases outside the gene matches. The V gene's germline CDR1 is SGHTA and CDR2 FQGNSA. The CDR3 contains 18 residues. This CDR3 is CASSLRGVGGGAIDTQYF. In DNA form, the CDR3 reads TGTGCCAGCAGCTTAAGAGGGGTTGGCGGGGGGGCCATAGATACGCAGTATTTT. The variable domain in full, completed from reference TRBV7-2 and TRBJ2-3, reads GAGVSQSPSNKVTEKGKDVELRCDPISGHTALYWYRQSLGQGLEFLIYFQGNSAPDKSGLPSDRFSAERTGGSVSTLTIQRTQQEDSAVYLCASSLRGVGGGAIDTQYFGPGTRLTVL.